The subject of this entry is one TCR beta chain. Its antigen is as yet unknown. Measured with immunoSEQ multiplex PCR; TCRdb has only the in-frame clones, and not every one. This sample has about 2.3 million clones, with 80% to 95% found just once. V shed 8 bases, J shed 5 bases, and the junction held 6 bases outside the gene matches. This CDR3 region has 12 residues. Per the germline V gene, CDR1 is SGHNT and CDR2 is YENEEA. This entry belongs to a study of shared clonotypes between healthy human individuals. General study points: Clonotype sharing among donors likely depends on sequencing depth. Clonotypes that were shared across a few donors made up approximately 5.1% of naive CD4 clonotypes.

This clonotype originated in a man younger than 35 in good health. Some clones in this sample may be carry-over from other donors' samples. The chain couples TRBV11-3 to TRBJ2-7; TRBD2 agrees at 7 bases. Input material: naive CD4+ T cells from PBMCs. Subset meaning: CD45RA+ positively selected. CDR3: CASSIGRDEQYF. CDR3 bases: TGTGCCAGCTCCATAGGGAGGGACGAGCAGTACTTC.